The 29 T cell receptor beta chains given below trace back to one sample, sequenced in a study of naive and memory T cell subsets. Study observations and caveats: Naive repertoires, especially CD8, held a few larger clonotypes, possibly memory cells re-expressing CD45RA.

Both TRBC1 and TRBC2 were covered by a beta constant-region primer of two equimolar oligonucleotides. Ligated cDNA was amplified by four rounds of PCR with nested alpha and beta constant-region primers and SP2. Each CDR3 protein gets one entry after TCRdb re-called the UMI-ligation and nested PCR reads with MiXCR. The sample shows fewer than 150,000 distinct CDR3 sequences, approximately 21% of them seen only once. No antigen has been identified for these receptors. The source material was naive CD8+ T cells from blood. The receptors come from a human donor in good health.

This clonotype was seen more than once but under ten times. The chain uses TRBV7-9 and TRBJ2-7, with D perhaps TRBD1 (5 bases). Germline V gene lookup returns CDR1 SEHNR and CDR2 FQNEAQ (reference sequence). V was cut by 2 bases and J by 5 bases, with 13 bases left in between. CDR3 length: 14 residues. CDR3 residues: CASSLSGNEDEQYF. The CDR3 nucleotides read TGTGCCAGCAGCTTATCAGGGAACGAGGACGAGCAGTACTTC.

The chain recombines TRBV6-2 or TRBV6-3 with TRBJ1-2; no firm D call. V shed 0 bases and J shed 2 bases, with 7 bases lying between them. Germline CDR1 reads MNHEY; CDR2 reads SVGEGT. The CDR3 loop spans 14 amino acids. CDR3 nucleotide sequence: TGTGCCAGCAGTTACTCATCGGGGAACTATGGCTACACCTTC. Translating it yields CASSYSSGNYGYTF.

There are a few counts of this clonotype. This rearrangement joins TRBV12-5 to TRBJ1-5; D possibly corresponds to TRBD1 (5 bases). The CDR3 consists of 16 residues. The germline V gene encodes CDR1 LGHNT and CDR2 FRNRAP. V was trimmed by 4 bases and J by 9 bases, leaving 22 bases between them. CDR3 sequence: CASGWDLGRNERPQHF. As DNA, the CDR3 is TGTGCTAGTGGTTGGGACCTCGGACGAAACGAACGGCCCCAGCATTTT.

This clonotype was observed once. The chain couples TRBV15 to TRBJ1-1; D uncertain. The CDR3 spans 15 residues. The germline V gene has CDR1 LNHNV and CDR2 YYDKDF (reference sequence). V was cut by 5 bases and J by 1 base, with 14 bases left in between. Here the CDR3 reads CATSETRKSNTEAFF. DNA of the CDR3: TGTGCCACCAGCGAAACAAGAAAGTCGAACACTGAAGCTTTCTTT. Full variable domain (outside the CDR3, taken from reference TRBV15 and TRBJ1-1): DAMVIQNPRYQVTQFGKPVTLSCSQTLNHNVMYWYQQKSSQAPKLLFHYYDKDFNNEADTPDNFQSRRPNTSFCFLDIRSPGLGDTAMYLCATSETRKSNTEAFFGQGTRLTVV.

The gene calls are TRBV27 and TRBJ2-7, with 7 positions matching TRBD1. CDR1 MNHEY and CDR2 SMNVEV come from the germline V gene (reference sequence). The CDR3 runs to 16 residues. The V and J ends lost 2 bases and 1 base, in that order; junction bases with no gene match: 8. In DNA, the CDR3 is TGTGCCAGCAGTTTACTAGGGGACAGTATATCCTACGAGCAGTACTTC. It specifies CASSLLGDSISYEQYF.

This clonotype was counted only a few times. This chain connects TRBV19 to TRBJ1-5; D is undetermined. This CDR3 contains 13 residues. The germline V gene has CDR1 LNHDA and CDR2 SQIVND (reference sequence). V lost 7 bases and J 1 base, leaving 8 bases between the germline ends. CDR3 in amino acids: CASNDVSNQPQHF. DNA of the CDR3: TGTGCCAGTAACGATGTAAGCAATCAGCCCCAGCATTTT.

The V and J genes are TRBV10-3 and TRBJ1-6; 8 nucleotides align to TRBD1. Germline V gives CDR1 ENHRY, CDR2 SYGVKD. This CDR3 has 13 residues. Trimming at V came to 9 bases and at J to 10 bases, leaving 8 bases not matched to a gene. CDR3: CAIWTGSVSPLHF. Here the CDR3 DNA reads TGTGCCATATGGACAGGGAGCGTCTCACCCCTCCACTTT.

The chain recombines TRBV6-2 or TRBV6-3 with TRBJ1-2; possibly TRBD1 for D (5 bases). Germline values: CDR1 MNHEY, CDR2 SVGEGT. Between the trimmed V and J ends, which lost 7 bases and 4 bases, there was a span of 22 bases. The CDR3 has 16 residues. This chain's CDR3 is CASNNPGPDESYGYTF. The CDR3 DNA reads TGTGCCAGCAACAATCCGGGACCCGACGAATCCTATGGCTACACCTTC.

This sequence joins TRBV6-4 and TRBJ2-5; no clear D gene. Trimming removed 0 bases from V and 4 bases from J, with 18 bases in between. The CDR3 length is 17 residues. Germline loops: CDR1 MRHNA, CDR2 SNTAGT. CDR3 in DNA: TGTGCCAGCAGTGACTCGAGACTCCGAGGCCTCCTAGAGACCCAGTACTTC. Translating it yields CASSDSRLRGLLETQYF.

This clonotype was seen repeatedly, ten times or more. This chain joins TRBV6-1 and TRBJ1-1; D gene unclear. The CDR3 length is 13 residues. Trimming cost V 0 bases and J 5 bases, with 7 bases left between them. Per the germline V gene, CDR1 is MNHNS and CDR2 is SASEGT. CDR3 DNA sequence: TGTGCCAGCAGTGAAGCGAGTAGGACTGAAGCTTTCTTT. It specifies CASSEASRTEAFF.

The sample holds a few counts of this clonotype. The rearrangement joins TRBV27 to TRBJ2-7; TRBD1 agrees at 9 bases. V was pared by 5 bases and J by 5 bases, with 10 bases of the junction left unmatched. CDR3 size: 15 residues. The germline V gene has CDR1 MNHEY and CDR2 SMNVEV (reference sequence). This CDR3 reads CASSPPGQGAHEQYF. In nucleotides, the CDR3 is TGTGCCAGCAGTCCCCCGGGACAGGGTGCCCACGAGCAGTACTTC.

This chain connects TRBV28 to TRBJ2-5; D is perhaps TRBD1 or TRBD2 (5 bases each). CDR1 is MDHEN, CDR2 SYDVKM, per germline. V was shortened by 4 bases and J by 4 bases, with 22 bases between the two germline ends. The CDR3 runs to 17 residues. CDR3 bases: TGTGCCAGCAGTTGGGGGTGGGACGGCCGGGCCATAGAGACCCAGTACTTC. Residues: CASSWGWDGRAIETQYF.

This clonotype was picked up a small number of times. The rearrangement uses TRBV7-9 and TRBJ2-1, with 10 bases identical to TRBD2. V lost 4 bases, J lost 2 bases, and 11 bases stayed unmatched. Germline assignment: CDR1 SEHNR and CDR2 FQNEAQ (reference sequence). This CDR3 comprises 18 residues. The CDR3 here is CASSSYVWGLATYNEQFF. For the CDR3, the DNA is TGTGCCAGCAGCTCGTATGTTTGGGGACTAGCGACCTACAATGAGCAGTTCTTC.

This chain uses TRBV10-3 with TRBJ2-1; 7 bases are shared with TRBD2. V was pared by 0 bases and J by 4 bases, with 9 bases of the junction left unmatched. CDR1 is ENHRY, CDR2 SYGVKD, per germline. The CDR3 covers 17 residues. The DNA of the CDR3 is TGTGCCATCAGTGAGTCTGAAGGGCTAGCGGCATACAATGAGCAGTTCTTC. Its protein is CAISESEGLAAYNEQFF.

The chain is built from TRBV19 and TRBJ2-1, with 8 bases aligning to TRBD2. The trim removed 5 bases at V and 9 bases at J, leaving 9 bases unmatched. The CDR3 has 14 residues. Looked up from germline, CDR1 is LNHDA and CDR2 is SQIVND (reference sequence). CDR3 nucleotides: TGTGCCAGTAGTTTGGGACTAGTGGGGATTGAGCAGTTCTTC. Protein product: CASSLGLVGIEQFF.

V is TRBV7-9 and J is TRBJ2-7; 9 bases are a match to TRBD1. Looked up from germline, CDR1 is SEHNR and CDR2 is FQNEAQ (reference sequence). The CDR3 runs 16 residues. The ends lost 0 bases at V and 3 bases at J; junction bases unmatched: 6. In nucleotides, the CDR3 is TGTGCCAGCAGCTTAGCCACAGGGGGCATCGACTACGAGCAGTACTTC. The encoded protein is CASSLATGGIDYEQYF.

CDR3 in amino acids: CASSSLEGDRTYNEQFF. The CDR3, as DNA: TGTGCCAGCAGTTCCCTTGAGGGGGATAGAACCTACAATGAGCAGTTCTTC. The rearrangement links TRBV28 to TRBJ2-1; a possible D gene is TRBD1 (6 bases). The germline gives CDR1 MDHEN, CDR2 SYDVKM. There are 17 residues in the CDR3. Trimming cost V 4 bases and J 2 bases, with 18 bases left between them.

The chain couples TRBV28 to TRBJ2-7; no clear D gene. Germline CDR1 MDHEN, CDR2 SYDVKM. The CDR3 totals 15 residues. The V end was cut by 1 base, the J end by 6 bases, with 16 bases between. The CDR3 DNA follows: TGTGCCAGCAGTTTATTCGGAGTAAACCCCGGCGAGCAGTACTTC. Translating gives CASSLFGVNPGEQYF.

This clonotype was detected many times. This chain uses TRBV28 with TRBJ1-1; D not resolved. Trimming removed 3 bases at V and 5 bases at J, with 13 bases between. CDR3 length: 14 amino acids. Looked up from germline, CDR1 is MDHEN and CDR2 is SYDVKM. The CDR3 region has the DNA TGTGCCAGCAGTTTCCGCCCAGCGGGTACTGAAGCTTTCTTT. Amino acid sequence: CASSFRPAGTEAFF.

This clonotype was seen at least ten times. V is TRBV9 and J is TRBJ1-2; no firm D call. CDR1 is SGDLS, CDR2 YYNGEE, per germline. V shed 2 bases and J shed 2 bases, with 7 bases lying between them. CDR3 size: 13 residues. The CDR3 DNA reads TGTGCCAGCAGCGTGGGCAGCAACTATGGCTACACCTTC. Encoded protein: CASSVGSNYGYTF. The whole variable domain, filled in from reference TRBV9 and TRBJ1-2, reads DSGVTQTPKHLITATGQRVTLRCSPRSGDLSVYWYQQSLDQGLQFLIQYYNGEERAKGNILERFSAQQFPDLHSELNLSSLELGDSALYFCASSVGSNYGYTFGSGTRLTVV.

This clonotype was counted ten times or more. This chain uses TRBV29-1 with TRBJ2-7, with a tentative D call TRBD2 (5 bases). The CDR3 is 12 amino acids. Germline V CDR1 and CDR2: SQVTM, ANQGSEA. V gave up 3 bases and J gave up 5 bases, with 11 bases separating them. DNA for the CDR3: TGCAGCGTTGATAACCCGGGGAACGAGCAGTACTTC. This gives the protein CSVDNPGNEQYF.

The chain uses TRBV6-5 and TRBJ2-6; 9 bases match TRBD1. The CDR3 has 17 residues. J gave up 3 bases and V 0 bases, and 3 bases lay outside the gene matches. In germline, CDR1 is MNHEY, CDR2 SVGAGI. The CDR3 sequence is CASSYSGQGIGANVLTF. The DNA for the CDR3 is TGTGCCAGCAGTTACTCGGGACAGGGAATTGGGGCCAACGTCCTGACTTTC.

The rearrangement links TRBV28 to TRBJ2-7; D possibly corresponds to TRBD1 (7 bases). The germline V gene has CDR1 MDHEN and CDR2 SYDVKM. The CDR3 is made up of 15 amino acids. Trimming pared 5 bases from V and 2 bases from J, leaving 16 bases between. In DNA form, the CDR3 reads TGTGCCAGCAGTCCCTGGGGGGACAGTACCTACGAGCAGTACTTC. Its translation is CASSPWGDSTYEQYF.

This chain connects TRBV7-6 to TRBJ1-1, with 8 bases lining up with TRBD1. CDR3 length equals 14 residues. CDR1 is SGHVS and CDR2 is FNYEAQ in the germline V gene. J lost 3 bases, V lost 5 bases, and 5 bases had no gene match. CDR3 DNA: TGTGCCAGCAGCACGCTGACAGGGGACACTGAAGCTTTCTTT. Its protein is CASSTLTGDTEAFF.

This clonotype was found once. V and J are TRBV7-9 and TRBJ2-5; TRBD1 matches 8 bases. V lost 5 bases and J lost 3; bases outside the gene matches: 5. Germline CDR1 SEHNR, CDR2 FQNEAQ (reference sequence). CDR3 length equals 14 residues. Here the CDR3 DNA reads TGTGCCAGCAGCACCGGGACAGGCAAAGAGACCCAGTACTTC. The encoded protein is CASSTGTGKETQYF.

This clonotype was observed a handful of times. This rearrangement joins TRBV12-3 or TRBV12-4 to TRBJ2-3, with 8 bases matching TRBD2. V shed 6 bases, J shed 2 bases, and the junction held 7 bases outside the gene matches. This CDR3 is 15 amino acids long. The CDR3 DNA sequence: TGTGCCAGCAGCTCTTTCGGGAGGGCCACAGATACGCAGTATTTT. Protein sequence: CASSSFGRATDTQYF.

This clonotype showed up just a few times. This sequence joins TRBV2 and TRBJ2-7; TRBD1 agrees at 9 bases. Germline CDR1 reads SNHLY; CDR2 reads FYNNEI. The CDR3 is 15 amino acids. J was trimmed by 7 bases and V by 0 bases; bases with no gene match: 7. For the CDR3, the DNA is TGTGCCAGCAGTGAAGCGCCGGGACAGGGCCTAGAGCAGTACTTC. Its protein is CASSEAPGQGLEQYF.

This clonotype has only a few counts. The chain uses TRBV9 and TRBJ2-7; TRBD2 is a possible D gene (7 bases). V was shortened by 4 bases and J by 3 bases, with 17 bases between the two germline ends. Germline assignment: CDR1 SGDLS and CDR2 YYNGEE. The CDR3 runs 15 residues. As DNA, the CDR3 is TGTGCCAGCAGCCCGGGGGGCAACACCCGCTACGAGCAGTACTTC. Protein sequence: CASSPGGNTRYEQYF.

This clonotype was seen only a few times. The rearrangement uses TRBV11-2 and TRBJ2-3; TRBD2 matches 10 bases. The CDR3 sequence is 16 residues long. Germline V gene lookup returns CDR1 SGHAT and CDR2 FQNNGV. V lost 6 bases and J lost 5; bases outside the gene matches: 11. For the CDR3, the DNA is TGTGCCAGCAGAAGCGGGAGGGCCAATCTCCGAGATACGCAGTATTTT. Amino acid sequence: CASRSGRANLRDTQYF.